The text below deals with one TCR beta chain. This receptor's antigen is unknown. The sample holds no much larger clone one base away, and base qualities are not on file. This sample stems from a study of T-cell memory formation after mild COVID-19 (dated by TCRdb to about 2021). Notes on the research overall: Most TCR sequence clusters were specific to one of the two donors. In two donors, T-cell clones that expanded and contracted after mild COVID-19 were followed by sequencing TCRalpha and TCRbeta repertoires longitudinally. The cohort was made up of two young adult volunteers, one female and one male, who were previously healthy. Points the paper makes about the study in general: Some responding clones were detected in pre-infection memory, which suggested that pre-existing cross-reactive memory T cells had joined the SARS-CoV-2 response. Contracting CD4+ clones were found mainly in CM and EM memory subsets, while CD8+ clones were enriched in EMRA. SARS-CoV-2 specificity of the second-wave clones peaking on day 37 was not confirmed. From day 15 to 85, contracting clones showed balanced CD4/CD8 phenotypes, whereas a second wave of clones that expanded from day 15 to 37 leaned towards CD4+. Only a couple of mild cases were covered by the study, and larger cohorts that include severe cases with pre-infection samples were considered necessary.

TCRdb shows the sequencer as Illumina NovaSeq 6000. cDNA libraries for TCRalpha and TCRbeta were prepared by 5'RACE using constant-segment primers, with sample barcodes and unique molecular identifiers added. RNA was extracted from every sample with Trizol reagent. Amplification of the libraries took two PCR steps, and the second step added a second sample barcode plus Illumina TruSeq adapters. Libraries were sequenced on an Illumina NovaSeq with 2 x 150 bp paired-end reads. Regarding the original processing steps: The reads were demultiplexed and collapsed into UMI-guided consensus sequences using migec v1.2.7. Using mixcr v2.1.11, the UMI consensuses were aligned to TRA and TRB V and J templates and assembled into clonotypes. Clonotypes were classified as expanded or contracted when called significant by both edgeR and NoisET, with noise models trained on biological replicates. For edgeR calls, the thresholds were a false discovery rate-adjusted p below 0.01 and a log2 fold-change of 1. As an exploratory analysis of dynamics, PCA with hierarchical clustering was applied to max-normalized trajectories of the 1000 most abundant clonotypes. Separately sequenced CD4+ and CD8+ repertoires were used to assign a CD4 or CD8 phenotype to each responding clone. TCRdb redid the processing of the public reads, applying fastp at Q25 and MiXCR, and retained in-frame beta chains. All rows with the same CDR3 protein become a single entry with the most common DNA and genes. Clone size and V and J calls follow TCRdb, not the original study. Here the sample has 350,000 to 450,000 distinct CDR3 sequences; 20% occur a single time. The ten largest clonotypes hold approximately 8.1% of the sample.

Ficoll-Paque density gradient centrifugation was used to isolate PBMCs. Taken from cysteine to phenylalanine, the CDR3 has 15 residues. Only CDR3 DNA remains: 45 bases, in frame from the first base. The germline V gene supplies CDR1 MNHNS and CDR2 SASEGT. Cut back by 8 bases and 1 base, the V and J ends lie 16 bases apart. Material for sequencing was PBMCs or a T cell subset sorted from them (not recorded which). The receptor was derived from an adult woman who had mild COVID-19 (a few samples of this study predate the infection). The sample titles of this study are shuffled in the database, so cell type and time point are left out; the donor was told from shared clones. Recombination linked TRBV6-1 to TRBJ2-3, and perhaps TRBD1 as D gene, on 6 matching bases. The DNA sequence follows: TGTGCCAGCGTGTATACAGGGTCCCGCACAGATACGCAGTATTTT. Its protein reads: CASVYTGSRTDTQYF.